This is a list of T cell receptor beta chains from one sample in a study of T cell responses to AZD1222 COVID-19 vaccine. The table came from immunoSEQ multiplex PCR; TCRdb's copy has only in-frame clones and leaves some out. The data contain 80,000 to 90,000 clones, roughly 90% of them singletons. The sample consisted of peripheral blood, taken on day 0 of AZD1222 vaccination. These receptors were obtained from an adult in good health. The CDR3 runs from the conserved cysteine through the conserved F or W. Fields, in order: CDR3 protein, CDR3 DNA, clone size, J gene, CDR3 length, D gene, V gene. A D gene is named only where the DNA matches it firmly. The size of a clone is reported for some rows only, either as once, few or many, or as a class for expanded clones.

cdr3_aa: CASSVGTGTSGSSAYEQYF
cdr3_nt: TGTGCCAGCAGCGTCGGAACCGGGACTAGCGGGAGTTCTGCCTACGAGCAGTACTTC
clone_size: NA
j_call: TRBJ2-7
cdr3_length: 19
d_call: TRBD2
v_call: TRBV9

cdr3_aa: CATSDPGQGANEQFF
cdr3_nt: TGTGCCACCAGTGATCCGGGACAGGGGGCTAATGAGCAGTTCTTC
clone_size: NA
j_call: TRBJ2-1
cdr3_length: 15
d_call: TRBD1
v_call: TRBV24-1

cdr3_aa: CASSPRRVGWDTQYF
cdr3_nt: TGTGCCAGCAGCCCTAGGCGGGTGGGGTGGGATACGCAGTATTTT
clone_size: NA
j_call: TRBJ2-3
cdr3_length: 15
d_call: NA
v_call: TRBV7-9

cdr3_aa: CASQPRRTYEQYF
cdr3_nt: TGTGCCAGCCAACCCAGACGTACCTACGAGCAGTACTTC
clone_size: NA
j_call: TRBJ2-7
cdr3_length: 13
d_call: NA
v_call: TRBV9

cdr3_aa: CSVPSGLGGEKLFF
cdr3_nt: TGCAGCGTCCCGAGTGGATTGGGCGGTGAAAAACTGTTTTTT
clone_size: NA
j_call: TRBJ1-4
cdr3_length: 14
d_call: NA
v_call: TRBV29-1

cdr3_aa: CASSWEGGQNNSPLHF
cdr3_nt: TGTGCCAGCAGCTGGGAGGGGGGACAGAATAATTCACCCCTCCACTTT
clone_size: NA
j_call: TRBJ1-6
cdr3_length: 16
d_call: TRBD1
v_call: TRBV5-5

cdr3_aa: CASTGQASYEQYF
cdr3_nt: TGTGCCAGTACGGGCCAGGCCTCTTACGAGCAGTACTTC
clone_size: NA
j_call: TRBJ2-7
cdr3_length: 13
d_call: NA
v_call: TRBV19

cdr3_aa: CASSQRSAGVNYEQYF
cdr3_nt: TGTGCCAGCAGCCAGCGTTCAGCGGGGGTGAACTACGAGCAGTACTTC
clone_size: NA
j_call: TRBJ2-7
cdr3_length: 16
d_call: TRBD2
v_call: TRBV4-2

cdr3_aa: CASSPGQGPYEQYF
cdr3_nt: TGTGCCAGCAGCCCAGGACAGGGCCCCTACGAGCAGTACTTC
clone_size: NA
j_call: TRBJ2-7
cdr3_length: 14
d_call: TRBD1
v_call: TRBV7-2

cdr3_aa: CSASVGGQGNQPQHF
cdr3_nt: TGCAGTGCTAGTGTAGGGGGCCAGGGCAATCAGCCCCAGCATTTT
clone_size: NA
j_call: TRBJ1-5
cdr3_length: 15
d_call: TRBD1
v_call: TRBV20-1

cdr3_aa: CASTEGQVNSPLHF
cdr3_nt: TGTGCCAGCACTGAGGGACAGGTGAATTCACCCCTCCACTTT
clone_size: NA
j_call: TRBJ1-6
cdr3_length: 14
d_call: TRBD1
v_call: TRBV7-6

cdr3_aa: CASSLETAYEQYF
cdr3_nt: TGTGCCAGCAGCTTAGAGACAGCCTACGAGCAGTACTTC
clone_size: NA
j_call: TRBJ2-7
cdr3_length: 13
d_call: NA
v_call: TRBV7-2

cdr3_aa: CASSKGRQGPEQYF
cdr3_nt: TGTGCCAGCAGCAAAGGGAGACAGGGGCCCGAGCAGTACTTC
clone_size: NA
j_call: TRBJ2-7
cdr3_length: 14
d_call: NA
v_call: TRBV21-1

cdr3_aa: CASSQPVGQGSTEAFF
cdr3_nt: TGCGCCAGCAGCCAGCCAGTCGGGCAGGGAAGCACTGAAGCTTTCTTT
clone_size: NA
j_call: TRBJ1-1
cdr3_length: 16
d_call: NA
v_call: TRBV4-3

cdr3_aa: CASSPRLDEQFF
cdr3_nt: TGTGCCAGCAGCCCCCGTCTCGATGAGCAGTTCTTC
clone_size: once
j_call: TRBJ2-1
cdr3_length: 12
d_call: NA
v_call: TRBV5-4

cdr3_aa: CASSQGVTESEGYTF
cdr3_nt: TGTGCCAGCAGCCAAGGGGTCACGGAGTCGGAAGGCTACACCTTC
clone_size: NA
j_call: TRBJ1-2
cdr3_length: 15
d_call: NA
v_call: TRBV3-1/TRBV3-2

cdr3_aa: CASSQDLLLYTGELFF
cdr3_nt: TGCGCCAGCAGCCAAGATTTGCTACTTTACACCGGGGAGCTGTTTTTT
clone_size: NA
j_call: TRBJ2-2
cdr3_length: 16
d_call: NA
v_call: TRBV4-1

cdr3_aa: CASSPGLAGAADTQYF
cdr3_nt: TGTGCCAGCAGCCCGGGACTAGCGGGAGCTGCAGATACGCAGTATTTT
clone_size: NA
j_call: TRBJ2-3
cdr3_length: 16
d_call: TRBD2
v_call: TRBV7-6

cdr3_aa: CASSTRTGYEQYF
cdr3_nt: TGTGCCAGTAGTACCAGGACAGGGTACGAGCAGTACTTC
clone_size: NA
j_call: TRBJ2-7
cdr3_length: 13
d_call: TRBD1
v_call: TRBV19

cdr3_aa: CAWKLRGTGGYEQYF
cdr3_nt: TGTGCCTGGAAACTTCGAGGGACAGGGGGTTACGAGCAGTACTTC
clone_size: NA
j_call: TRBJ2-7
cdr3_length: 15
d_call: TRBD1
v_call: TRBV30

cdr3_aa: CASSSGTGRLKQFF
cdr3_nt: TGCGCCAGCAGCTCCGGGACAGGTAGGCTGAAGCAGTTCTTC
clone_size: NA
j_call: TRBJ2-1
cdr3_length: 14
d_call: TRBD1
v_call: TRBV10-1

cdr3_aa: CASSDRGRLGGYTF
cdr3_nt: TGTGCCAGTAGTGACAGGGGGCGCCTGGGGGGCTACACCTTC
clone_size: NA
j_call: TRBJ1-2
cdr3_length: 14
d_call: TRBD1
v_call: TRBV19

cdr3_aa: CASRGGGNPNSPLHF
cdr3_nt: TGTGCCAGCAGGGGTGGGGGCAATCCTAATTCACCCCTCCACTTT
clone_size: few
j_call: TRBJ1-6
cdr3_length: 15
d_call: NA
v_call: TRBV5-5

cdr3_aa: CASSLVLAGVGANVLTF
cdr3_nt: TGTGCCAGCAGTTTGGTACTAGCGGGAGTTGGGGCCAACGTCCTGACTTTC
clone_size: once
j_call: TRBJ2-6
cdr3_length: 17
d_call: TRBD2
v_call: TRBV27

cdr3_aa: CASSSDSHSDEQFF
cdr3_nt: TGTGCCAGCAGTTCCGACTCCCATTCCGATGAGCAGTTCTTC
clone_size: NA
j_call: TRBJ2-1
cdr3_length: 14
d_call: NA
v_call: TRBV7-2

cdr3_aa: CASSLAGTGAGANVLTF
cdr3_nt: TGCGCCAGCAGCTTGGCCGGGACAGGGGCAGGGGCCAACGTCCTGACTTTC
clone_size: NA
j_call: TRBJ2-6
cdr3_length: 17
d_call: TRBD1
v_call: TRBV5-1

cdr3_aa: CASSTTGEDEKLFF
cdr3_nt: TGCGCCAGCAGCACGACAGGGGAGGATGAAAAACTGTTTTTT
clone_size: NA
j_call: TRBJ1-4
cdr3_length: 14
d_call: TRBD1
v_call: TRBV5-1

cdr3_aa: CASSSEGTVRGQPQHF
cdr3_nt: TGTGCCAGCAGCTCAGAAGGGACAGTCCGGGGGCAGCCCCAGCATTTT
clone_size: NA
j_call: TRBJ1-5
cdr3_length: 16
d_call: TRBD1
v_call: TRBV7-8

cdr3_aa: CASSPQGKGGNTIYF
cdr3_nt: TGTGCCAGCAGTCCACAGGGGAAGGGTGGAAACACCATATATTTT
clone_size: NA
j_call: TRBJ1-3
cdr3_length: 15
d_call: TRBD1
v_call: TRBV7-9